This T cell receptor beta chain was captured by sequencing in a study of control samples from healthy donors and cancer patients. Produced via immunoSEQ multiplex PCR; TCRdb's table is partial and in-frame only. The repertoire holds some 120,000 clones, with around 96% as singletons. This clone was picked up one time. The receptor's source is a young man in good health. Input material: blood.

For the CDR3, the DNA is TGTGCCAGCAGCTTGGGGTTAGCGGGGGAAGAAGAGACCCAGTACTTC. It codes for CASSLGLAGEEETQYF. V is TRBV5-6 and J is TRBJ2-5; 9 positions match TRBD2. The CDR3 loop spans 16 amino acids. The germline CDR1 and CDR2 sequences are SGHDT and YYEEEE. After removal of 0 bases from V and 3 bases from J, the junction contained 6 bases not matched to a gene.